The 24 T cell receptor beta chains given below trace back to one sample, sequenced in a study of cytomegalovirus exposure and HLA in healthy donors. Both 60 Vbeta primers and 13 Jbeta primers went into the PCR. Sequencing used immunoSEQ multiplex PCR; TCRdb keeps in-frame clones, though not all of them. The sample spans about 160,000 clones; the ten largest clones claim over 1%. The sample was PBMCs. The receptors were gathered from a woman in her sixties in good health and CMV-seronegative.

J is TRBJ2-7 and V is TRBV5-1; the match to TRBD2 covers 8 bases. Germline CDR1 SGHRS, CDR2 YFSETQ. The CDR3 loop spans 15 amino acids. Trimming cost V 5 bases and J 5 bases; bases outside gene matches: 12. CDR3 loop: CASSPRAGGVHEQYF. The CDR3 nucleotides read TGCGCCAGCAGTCCTCGGGCGGGAGGAGTCCACGAGCAGTACTTC.

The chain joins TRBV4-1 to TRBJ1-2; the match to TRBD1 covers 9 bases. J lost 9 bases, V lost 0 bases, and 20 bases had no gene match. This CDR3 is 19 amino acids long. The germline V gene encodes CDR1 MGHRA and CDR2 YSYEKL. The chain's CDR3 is CASSQDNRGQGMYGSRYTF. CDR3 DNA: TGCGCCAGCAGCCAAGACAATCGGGGACAGGGAATGTATGGTTCCCGCTACACCTTC.

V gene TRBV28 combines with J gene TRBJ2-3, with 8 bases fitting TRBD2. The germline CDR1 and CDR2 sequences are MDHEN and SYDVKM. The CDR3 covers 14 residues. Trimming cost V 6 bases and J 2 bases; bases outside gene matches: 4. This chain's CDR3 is CASRERGNTDTQYF. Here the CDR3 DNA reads TGTGCCAGCAGGGAGCGGGGGAACACAGATACGCAGTATTTT. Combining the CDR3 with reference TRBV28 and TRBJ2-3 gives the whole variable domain DVKVTQSSRYLVKRTGEKVFLECVQDMDHENMFWYRQDPGLGLRLIYFSYDVKMKEKGDIPEGYSVSREKKERFSLILESASTNQTSMYLCASRERGNTDTQYFGPGTRLTVL.

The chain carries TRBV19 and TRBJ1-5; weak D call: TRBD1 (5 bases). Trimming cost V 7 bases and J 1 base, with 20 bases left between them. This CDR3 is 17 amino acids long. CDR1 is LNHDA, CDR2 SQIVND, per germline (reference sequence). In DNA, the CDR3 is TGTGCCAGTAAAATAAGGGTGGGGAAGGGGAGCAATCAGCCCCAGCATTTT. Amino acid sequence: CASKIRVGKGSNQPQHF.

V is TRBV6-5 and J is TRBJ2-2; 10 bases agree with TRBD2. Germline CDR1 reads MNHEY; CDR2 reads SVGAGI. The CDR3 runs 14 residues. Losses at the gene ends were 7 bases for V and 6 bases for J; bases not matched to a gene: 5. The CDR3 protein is CASISLAGAGELFF. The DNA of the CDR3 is TGTGCCAGCATTTCCCTAGCGGGAGCCGGGGAGCTGTTTTTT.

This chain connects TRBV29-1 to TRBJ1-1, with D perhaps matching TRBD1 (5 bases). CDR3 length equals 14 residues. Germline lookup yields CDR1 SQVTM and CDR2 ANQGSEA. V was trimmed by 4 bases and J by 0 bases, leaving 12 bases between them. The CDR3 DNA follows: TGCAGCGTTGCGGGGGGAGAGATGAACACTGAAGCTTTCTTT. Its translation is CSVAGGEMNTEAFF.

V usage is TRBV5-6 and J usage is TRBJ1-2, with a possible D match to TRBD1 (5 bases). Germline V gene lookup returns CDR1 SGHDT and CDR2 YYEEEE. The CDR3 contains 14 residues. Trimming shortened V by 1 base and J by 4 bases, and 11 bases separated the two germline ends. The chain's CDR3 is CASSLRGTGYGYTF. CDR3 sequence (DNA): TGTGCCAGCAGCTTGCGGGGGACCGGCTATGGCTACACCTTC.

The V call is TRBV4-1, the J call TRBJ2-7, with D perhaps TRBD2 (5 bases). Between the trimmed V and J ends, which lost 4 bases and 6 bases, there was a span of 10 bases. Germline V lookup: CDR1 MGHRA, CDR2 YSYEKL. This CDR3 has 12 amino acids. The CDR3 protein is CASSPLSGEQYF. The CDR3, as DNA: TGCGCCAGCAGCCCCTTGAGCGGCGAGCAGTACTTC.

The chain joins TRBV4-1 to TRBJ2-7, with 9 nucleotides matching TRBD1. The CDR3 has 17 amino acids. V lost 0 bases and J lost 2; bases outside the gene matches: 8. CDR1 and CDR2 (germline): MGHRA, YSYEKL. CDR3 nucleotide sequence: TGCGCCAGCAGCCAAGATGCCCCGGGACAGGGAACCTACGAGCAGTACTTC. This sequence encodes CASSQDAPGQGTYEQYF.

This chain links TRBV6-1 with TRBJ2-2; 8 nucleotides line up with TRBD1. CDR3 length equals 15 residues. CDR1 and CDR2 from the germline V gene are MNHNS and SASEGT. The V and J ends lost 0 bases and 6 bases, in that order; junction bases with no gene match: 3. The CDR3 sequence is CASSEARGRSGELFF. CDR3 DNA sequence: TGTGCCAGCAGTGAAGCCAGGGGGCGTTCCGGGGAGCTGTTTTTT.

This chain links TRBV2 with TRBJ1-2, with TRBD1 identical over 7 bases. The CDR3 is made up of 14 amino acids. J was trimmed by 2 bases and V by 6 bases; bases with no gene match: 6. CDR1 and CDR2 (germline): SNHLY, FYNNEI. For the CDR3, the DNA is TGTGCCAGCAGGAGGGCGGGACAGAACTATGGCTACACCTTC. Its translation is CASRRAGQNYGYTF.

CDR3 nucleotide sequence: TGTGCCAGCAGCTTTTGGTCGAGACAGATCTACGAGCAGTACTTC. Translating gives CASSFWSRQIYEQYF. V gene TRBV7-8 combines with J gene TRBJ2-7, with D perhaps TRBD1 (5 bases). V lost 3 bases and J 3 bases, leaving 15 bases between the germline ends. Looked up from germline, CDR1 is SGHVS and CDR2 is FQNEAQ. The length of the CDR3 is 15 residues.

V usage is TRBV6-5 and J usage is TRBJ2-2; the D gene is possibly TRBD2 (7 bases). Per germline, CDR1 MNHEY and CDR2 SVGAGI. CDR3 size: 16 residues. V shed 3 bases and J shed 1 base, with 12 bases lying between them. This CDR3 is CASSYGGALNTGELFF. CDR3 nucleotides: TGTGCCAGCAGTTATGGGGGGGCGTTGAACACCGGGGAGCTGTTTTTT.

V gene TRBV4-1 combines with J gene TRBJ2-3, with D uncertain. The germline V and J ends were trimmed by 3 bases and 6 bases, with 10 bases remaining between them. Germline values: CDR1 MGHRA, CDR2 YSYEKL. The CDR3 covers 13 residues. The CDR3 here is CASSQSNWDTQYF. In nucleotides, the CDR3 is TGCGCCAGCAGCCAGTCAAACTGGGATACGCAGTATTTT.

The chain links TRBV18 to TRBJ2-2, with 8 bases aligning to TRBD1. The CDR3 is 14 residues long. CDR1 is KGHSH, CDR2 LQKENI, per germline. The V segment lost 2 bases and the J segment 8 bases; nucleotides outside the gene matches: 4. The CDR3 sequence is CASSPRTGSGELFF. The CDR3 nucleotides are TGTGCCAGCTCACCAAGGACAGGGTCTGGGGAGCTGTTTTTT. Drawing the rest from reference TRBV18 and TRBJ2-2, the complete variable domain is NAGVMQNPRHLVRRRGQEARLRCSPMKGHSHVYWYRQLPEEGLKFMVYLQKENIIDESGMPKERFSAEFPKEGPSILRIQQVVRGDSAAYFCASSPRTGSGELFFGEGSRLTVL.

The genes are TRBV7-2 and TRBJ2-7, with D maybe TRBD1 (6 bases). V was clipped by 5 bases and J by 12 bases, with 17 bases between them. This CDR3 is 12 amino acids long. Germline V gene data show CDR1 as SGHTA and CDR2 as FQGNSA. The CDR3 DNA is TGTGCCAGCAGCCCGGGGACAACGGGTCCGTACTTC. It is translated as CASSPGTTGPYF. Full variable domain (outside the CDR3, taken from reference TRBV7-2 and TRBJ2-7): GAGVSQSPSNKVTEKGKDVELRCDPISGHTALYWYRQSLGQGLEFLIYFQGNSAPDKSGLPSDRFSAERTGGSVSTLTIQRTQQEDSAVYLCASSPGTTGPYFGPGTRLTVT.

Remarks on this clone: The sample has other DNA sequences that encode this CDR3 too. The CDR3 loop is CASSFTGGSTEAFF. In DNA form, the CDR3 reads TGTGCCAGCAGTTTCACAGGGGGCAGTACTGAAGCTTTCTTT. This chain connects TRBV27 to TRBJ1-1; 9 nucleotides match TRBD1. V was pared by 3 bases and J by 5 bases, with 4 bases of the junction left unmatched. Germline CDR1 MNHEY, CDR2 SMNVEV (reference sequence). The CDR3 has 14 residues.

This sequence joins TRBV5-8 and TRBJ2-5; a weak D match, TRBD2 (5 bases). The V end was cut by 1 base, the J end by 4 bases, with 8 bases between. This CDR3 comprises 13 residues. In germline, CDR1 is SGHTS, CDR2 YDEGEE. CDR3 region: CASSLSGRETQYF. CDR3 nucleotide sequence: TGTGCCAGCAGCTTGTCGGGGAGAGAGACCCAGTACTTC.

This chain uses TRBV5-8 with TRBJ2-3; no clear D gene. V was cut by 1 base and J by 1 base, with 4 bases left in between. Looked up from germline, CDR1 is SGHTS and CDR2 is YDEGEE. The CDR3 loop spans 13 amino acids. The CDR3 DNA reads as TGTGCCAGCAGCTTGCAGGGCACAGATACGCAGTATTTT. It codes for CASSLQGTDTQYF.

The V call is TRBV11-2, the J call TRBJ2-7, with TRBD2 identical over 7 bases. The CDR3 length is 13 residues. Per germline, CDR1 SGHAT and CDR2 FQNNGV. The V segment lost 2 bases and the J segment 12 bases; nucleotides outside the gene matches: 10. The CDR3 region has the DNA TGTGCCAGCAGCTTAAAAGCTAGCGGAAAATGGTACTTC. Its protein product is CASSLKASGKWYF.

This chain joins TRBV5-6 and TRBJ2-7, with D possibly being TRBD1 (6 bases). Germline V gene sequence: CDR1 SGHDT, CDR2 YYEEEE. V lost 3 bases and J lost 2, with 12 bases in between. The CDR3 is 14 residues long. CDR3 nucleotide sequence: TGTGCCAGCAGCTCTACCCGGACAGCCTACGAGCAGTACTTC. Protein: CASSSTRTAYEQYF.

The chain's CDR3 is CAWRVSMNTEAFF. DNA of the CDR3: TGTGCCTGGAGAGTTAGCATGAACACTGAAGCTTTCTTT. The chain employs TRBV30 and TRBJ1-1; D remains unclear. The CDR3 contains 13 residues. The V end was cut by 3 bases, the J end by 0 bases, with 8 bases between. Germline assignment: CDR1 GTSNPN and CDR2 SVGIG (reference sequence).

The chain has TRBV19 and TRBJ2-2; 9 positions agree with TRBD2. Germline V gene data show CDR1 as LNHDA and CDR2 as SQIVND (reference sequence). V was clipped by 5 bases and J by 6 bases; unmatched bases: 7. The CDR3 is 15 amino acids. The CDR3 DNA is TGTGCCAGTAGTCCCAGAATAGCGGGGGCCGGGGAGCTGTTTTTT. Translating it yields CASSPRIAGAGELFF. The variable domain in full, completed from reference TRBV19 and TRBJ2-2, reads DGGITQSPKYLFRKEGQNVTLSCEQNLNHDAMYWYRQDPGQGLRLIYYSQIVNDFQKGDIAEGYSVSREKKESFPLTVTSAQKNPTAFYLCASSPRIAGAGELFFGEGSRLTVL.

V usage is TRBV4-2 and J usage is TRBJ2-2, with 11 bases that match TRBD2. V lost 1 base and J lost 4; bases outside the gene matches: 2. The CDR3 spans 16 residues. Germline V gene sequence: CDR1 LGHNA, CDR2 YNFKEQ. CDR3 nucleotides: TGTGCCAGCAGCCAAGTGCTAGCGGGGGGCACCGGGGAGCTGTTTTTT. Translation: CASSQVLAGGTGELFF.